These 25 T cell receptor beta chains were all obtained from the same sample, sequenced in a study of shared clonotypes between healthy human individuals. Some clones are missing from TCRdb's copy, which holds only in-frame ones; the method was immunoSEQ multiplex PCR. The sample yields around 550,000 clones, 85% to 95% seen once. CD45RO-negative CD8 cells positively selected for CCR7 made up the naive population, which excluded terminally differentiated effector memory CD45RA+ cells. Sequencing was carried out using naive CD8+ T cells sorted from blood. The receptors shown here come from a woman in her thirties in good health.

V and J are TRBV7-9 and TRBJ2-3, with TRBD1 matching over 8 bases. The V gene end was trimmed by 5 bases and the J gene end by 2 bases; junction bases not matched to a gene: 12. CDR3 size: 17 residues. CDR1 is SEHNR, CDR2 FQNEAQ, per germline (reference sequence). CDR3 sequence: CASSPPTGEGATDTQYF. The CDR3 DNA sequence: TGTGCCAGCAGCCCCCCGACAGGGGAAGGGGCCACAGATACGCAGTATTTT.

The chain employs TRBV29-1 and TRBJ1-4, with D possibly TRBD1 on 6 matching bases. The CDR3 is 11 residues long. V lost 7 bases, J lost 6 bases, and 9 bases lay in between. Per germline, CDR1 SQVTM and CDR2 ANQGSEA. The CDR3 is CSGQEYEKLFF. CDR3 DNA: TGCAGCGGACAGGAGTATGAAAAACTGTTTTTT.

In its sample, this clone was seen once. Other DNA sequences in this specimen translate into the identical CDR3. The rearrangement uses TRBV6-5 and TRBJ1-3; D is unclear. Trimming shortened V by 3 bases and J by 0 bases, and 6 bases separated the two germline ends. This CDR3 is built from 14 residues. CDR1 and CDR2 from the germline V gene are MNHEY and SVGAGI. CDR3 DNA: TGTGCCAGCAGTTATTACAGCTCTGGAAACACCATATATTTT. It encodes CASSYYSSGNTIYF.

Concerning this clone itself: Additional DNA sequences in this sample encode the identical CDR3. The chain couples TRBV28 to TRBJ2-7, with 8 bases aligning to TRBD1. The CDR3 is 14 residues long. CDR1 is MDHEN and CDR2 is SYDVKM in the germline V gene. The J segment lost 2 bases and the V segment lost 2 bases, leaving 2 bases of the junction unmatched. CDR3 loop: CASSLMGQAYEQYF. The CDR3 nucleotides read TGTGCCAGCAGTTTAATGGGACAGGCCTACGAGCAGTACTTC.

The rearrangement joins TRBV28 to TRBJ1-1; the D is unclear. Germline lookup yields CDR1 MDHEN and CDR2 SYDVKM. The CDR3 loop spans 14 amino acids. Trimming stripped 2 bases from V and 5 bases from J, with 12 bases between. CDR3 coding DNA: TGTGCCAGCAGTTTAGGTCTCTGGCGGACTGAAGCTTTCTTT. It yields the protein CASSLGLWRTEAFF. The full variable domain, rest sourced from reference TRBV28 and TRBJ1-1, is DVKVTQSSRYLVKRTGEKVFLECVQDMDHENMFWYRQDPGLGLRLIYFSYDVKMKEKGDIPEGYSVSREKKERFSLILESASTNQTSMYLCASSLGLWRTEAFFGQGTRLTVV.

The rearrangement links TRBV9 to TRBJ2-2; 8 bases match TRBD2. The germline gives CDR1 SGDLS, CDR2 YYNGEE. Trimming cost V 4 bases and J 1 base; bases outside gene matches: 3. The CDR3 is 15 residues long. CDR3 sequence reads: CASSFAGGNTGELFF. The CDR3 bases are TGTGCCAGCAGCTTTGCGGGAGGGAACACCGGGGAGCTGTTTTTT.

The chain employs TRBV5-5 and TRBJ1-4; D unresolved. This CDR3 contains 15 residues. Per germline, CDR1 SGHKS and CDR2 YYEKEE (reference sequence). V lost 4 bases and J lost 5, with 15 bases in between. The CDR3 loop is CASSPFEWMNEKLFF. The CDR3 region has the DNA TGTGCCAGCAGCCCCTTTGAGTGGATGAATGAAAAACTGTTTTTT.

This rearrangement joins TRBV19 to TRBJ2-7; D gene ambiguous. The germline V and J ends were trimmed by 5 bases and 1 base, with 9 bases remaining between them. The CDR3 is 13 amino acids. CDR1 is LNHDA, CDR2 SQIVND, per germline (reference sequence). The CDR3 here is CASSSGLSYEQYF. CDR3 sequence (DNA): TGTGCCAGTAGTTCGGGCTTATCCTACGAGCAGTACTTC.

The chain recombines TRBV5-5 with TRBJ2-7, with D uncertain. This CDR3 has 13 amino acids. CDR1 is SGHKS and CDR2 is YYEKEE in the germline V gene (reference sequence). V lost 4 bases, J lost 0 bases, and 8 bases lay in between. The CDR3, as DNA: TGTGCCAGCAGCCCTGGTGGCTCCTACGAGCAGTACTTC. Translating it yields CASSPGGSYEQYF.

CDR3 amino acids: CATSREWTDYGYTF. The CDR3, as DNA: TGTGCCACCAGCAGAGAGTGGACAGACTATGGCTACACCTTC. The chain carries TRBV15 and TRBJ1-2; D might be TRBD1 (6 bases). CDR3 length: 14 residues. The germline V gene encodes CDR1 LNHNV and CDR2 YYDKDF (reference sequence). The V end lost 0 bases, the J end lost 3 bases, and 8 bases lay between the germline ends.

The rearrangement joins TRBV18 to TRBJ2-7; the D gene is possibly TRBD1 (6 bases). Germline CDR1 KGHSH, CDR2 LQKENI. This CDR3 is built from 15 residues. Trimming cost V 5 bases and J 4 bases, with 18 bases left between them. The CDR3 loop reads CASSDGGQFGYEQYF. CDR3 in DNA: TGTGCCAGCTCAGACGGTGGACAGTTTGGATACGAGCAGTACTTC.

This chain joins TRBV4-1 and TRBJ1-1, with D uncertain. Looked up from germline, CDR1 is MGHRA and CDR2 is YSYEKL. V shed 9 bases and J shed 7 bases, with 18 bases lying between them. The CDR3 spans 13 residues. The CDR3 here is CASSQTGSDEAFF. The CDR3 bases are TGCGCCAGTTCACAGACCGGGTCAGATGAAGCTTTCTTT.

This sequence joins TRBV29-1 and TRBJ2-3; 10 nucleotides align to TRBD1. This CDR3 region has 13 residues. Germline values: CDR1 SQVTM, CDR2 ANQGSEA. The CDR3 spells CTGGQGSTDTQYF. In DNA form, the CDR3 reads TGCACCGGGGGACAGGGGTCAACAGATACGCAGTATTTT.

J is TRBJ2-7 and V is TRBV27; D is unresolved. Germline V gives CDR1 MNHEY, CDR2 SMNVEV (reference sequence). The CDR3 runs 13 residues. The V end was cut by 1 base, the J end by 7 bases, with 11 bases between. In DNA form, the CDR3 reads TGTGCCAGCAGTTTATATAGGGCTGAAGAGCAGTACTTC. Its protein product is CASSLYRAEEQYF.

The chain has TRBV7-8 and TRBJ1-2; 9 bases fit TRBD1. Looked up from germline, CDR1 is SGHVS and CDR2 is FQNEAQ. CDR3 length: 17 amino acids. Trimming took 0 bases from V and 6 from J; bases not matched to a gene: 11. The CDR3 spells CASSLARFLGQGHGYTF. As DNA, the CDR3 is TGTGCCAGCAGCTTAGCGAGGTTTCTGGGACAGGGCCATGGCTACACCTTC. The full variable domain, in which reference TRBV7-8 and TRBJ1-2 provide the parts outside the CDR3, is GAGVSQSPRYKVAKRGQDVALRCDPISGHVSLFWYQQALGQGPEFLTYFQNEAQLDKSGLPSDRFFAERPEGSVSTLKIQRTQQEDSAVYLCASSLARFLGQGHGYTFGSGTRLTVV.

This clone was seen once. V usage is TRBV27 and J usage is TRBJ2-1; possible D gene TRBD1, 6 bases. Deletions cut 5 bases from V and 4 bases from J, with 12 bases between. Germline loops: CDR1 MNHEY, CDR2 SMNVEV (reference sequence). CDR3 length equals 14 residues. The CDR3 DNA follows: TGTGCCAGCAGTCAACGGGACACATACAATGAGCAGTTCTTC. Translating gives CASSQRDTYNEQFF.

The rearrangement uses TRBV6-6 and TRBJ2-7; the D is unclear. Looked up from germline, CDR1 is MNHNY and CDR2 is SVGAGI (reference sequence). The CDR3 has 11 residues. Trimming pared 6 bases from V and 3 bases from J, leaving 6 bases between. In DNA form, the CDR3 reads TGTGCCAGCAGCTATCTCTACGAGCAGTACTTC. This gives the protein CASSYLYEQYF.

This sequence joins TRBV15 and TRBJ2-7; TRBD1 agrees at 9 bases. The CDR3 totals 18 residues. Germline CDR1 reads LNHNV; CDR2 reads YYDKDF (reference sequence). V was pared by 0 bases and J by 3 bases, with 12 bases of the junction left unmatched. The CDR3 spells CATSRDPPDRGSVYEQYF. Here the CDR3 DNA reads TGTGCCACCAGCAGAGATCCCCCGGACAGGGGATCTGTCTACGAGCAGTACTTC.

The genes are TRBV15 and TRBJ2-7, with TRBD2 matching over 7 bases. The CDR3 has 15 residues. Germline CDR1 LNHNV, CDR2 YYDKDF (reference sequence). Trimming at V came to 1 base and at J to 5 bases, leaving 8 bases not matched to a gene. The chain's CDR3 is CATSRGEGMYNEQYF. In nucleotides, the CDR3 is TGTGCCACCAGCAGAGGGGAGGGAATGTACAACGAGCAGTACTTC.

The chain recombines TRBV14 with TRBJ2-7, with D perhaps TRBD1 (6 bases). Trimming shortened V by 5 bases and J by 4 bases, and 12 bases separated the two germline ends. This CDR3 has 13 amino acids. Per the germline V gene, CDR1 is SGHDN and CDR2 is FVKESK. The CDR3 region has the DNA TGTGCCAGCAGCATATTTACAGGGTACGAGCAGTACTTC. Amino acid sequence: CASSIFTGYEQYF.

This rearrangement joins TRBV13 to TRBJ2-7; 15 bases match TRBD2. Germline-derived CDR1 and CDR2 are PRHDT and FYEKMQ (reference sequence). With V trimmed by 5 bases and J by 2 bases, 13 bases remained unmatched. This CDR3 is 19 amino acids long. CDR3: CASSLSPGLAGGLPYEQYF. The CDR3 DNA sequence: TGTGCCAGCAGCCTCTCGCCGGGACTAGCGGGAGGATTACCCTACGAGCAGTACTTC.

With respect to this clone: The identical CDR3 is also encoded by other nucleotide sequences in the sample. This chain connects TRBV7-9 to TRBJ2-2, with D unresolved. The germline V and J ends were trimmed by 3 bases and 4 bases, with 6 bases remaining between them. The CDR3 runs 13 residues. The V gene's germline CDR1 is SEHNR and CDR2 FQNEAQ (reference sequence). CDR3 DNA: TGTGCCAGCAGCTTTTCAGGCACCGGGGAGCTGTTTTTT. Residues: CASSFSGTGELFF.

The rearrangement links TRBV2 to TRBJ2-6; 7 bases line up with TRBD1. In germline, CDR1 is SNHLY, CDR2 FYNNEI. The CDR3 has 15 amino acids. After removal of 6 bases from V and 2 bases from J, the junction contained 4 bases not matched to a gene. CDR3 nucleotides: TGTGCCAGCAGCTCTCAGGGGGCTGGGGCCAACGTCCTGACTTTC. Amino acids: CASSSQGAGANVLTF.

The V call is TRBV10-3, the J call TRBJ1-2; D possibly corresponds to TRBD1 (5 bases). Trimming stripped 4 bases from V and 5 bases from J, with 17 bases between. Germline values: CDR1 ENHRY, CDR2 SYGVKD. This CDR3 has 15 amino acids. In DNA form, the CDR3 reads TGTGCCATCAGTGGGAGGCGGGAAGGGGAATATGGCTACACCTTC. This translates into CAISGRREGEYGYTF.

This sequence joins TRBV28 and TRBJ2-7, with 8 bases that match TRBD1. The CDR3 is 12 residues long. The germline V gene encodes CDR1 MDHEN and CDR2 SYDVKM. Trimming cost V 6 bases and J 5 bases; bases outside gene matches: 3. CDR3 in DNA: TGTGCCAGCAGCCCAGGGGGCCACGAGCAGTACTTC. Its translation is CASSPGGHEQYF. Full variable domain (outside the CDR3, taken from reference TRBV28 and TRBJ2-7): DVKVTQSSRYLVKRTGEKVFLECVQDMDHENMFWYRQDPGLGLRLIYFSYDVKMKEKGDIPEGYSVSREKKERFSLILESASTNQTSMYLCASSPGGHEQYFGPGTRLTVT.